This T cell receptor (beta chain) was profiled in a study of response to subunit inactivated influenza vaccine. Per germline, CDR1 MDHEN and CDR2 SYDVKM. This CDR3 is 13 amino acids long. With V trimmed by 6 bases and J by 6 bases, 7 bases remained unmatched. Using its own MiXCR run on the RT-PCR reads, TCRdb lists one record per CDR3 protein. The table has about 190,000 distinct CDR3 sequences, roughly an eighth seen once. The sequence came from a man aged 50 to 60 who received an inactivated influenza vaccine. V and J are TRBV28 and TRBJ2-7; the match to TRBD1 covers 8 bases. Sequencing used CD8+ T cells sorted from PBMCs, obtained 4 to 6 days after vaccination. The CDR3: CASRTTGVGEQYF. The CDR3 DNA reads TGTGCCAGCAGAACGACAGGGGTTGGCGAGCAGTACTTC.